Following are 28 T cell receptor beta chains from one sample sequenced in a study of T-cell memory formation after mild COVID-19. MiXCR, applied by TCRdb to the 5' RACE reads, yields one record per CDR3 protein. The sample includes about half a million distinct CDR3 sequences, 15% to 20% of them seen just once. Sequencing input: PBMCs or a T cell subset sorted from them (not recorded which). The receptors were gathered from an adult woman who had mild COVID-19 (a few samples of this study predate the infection). Cell type and time point are not known.

The chain carries TRBV24-1 and TRBJ2-5; a possible D gene is TRBD2 (5 bases). This CDR3 has 14 residues. V was pared by 5 bases and J by 2 bases, with 11 bases between. The germline CDR1 and CDR2 sequences are KGHDR and SFDVKD. The CDR3 DNA reads TGTGCCACCAGTGTGAGCGGAAGTCAAGAGACCCAGTACTTC. This gives the protein CATSVSGSQETQYF.

This clonotype occurred a few times. The chain couples TRBV20-1 to TRBJ1-1, with TRBD1 matching over 7 bases. The CDR3 loop spans 15 amino acids. CDR1 DFQATT and CDR2 SNEGSKA come from the germline V gene (reference sequence). V gave up 5 bases and J gave up 3 bases; unmatched junction bases: 12. CDR3 DNA: TGCAGTGCTGGGCCAGGGGGTAGAGTGGACACTGAAGCTTTCTTT. Protein sequence: CSAGPGGRVDTEAFF.

The gene calls are TRBV6-2 or TRBV6-3 and TRBJ1-1; no firm D call. The CDR3 is made up of 12 amino acids. The germline gives CDR1 MNHEY, CDR2 SVGEGT. V was trimmed by 2 bases and J by 7 bases, leaving 8 bases between them. DNA for the CDR3: TGTGCCAGCAGTTACGAGTACAGTGAAGCTTTCTTT. Amino acids: CASSYEYSEAFF.

Many counts were recorded for this clonotype. The CDR3 is CASSSLQKADTQYF. In nucleotides, the CDR3 is TGTGCCAGCAGCTCGTTGCAAAAGGCAGATACGCAGTATTTT. The rearrangement uses TRBV12-3 or TRBV12-4 and TRBJ2-3; D is ambiguous. There are 14 residues in the CDR3. The germline V and J ends were trimmed by 6 bases and 4 bases, with 14 bases remaining between them.

At least ten counts were recorded for this clonotype. This chain connects TRBV27 to TRBJ2-6, with D possibly TRBD1 on 5 matching bases. Germline V CDR1 and CDR2: MNHEY, SMNVEV (reference sequence). This CDR3 comprises 15 residues. Trimming pared 3 bases from V and 0 bases from J, leaving 6 bases between. The CDR3 region is CASSFRVSGANVLTF. CDR3 DNA sequence: TGTGCCAGCAGTTTCAGGGTCTCTGGGGCCAACGTCCTGACTTTC.

The J gene is TRBJ1-5, the V gene TRBV24-1, with D possibly being TRBD1 (6 bases). This CDR3 has 15 amino acids. Germline V CDR1 and CDR2: KGHDR, SFDVKD. Trimming stripped 3 bases from V and 0 bases from J, with 8 bases between. The CDR3 DNA sequence: TGTGCCACCAGTGATGGGACAAATAGCAATCAGCCCCAGCATTTT. This translates into CATSDGTNSNQPQHF.

This clonotype occurred many times. V gene TRBV6-1 combines with J gene TRBJ1-5; D is perhaps TRBD1 (5 bases). CDR1 is MNHNS, CDR2 SASEGT, per germline. V was shortened by 7 bases and J by 3 bases, with 16 bases between the two germline ends. This CDR3 comprises 15 residues. Here the CDR3 DNA reads TGTGCCAGCAATAAGGGGACCAGGGACAATCAGCCCCAGCATTTT. It specifies CASNKGTRDNQPQHF.

The chain uses TRBV24-1 and TRBJ2-1, with D tentatively TRBD1 (5 bases). Germline V gene lookup returns CDR1 KGHDR and CDR2 SFDVKD. Trimming took 4 bases from V and 6 from J, leaving 15 bases between them. CDR3 length equals 15 residues. The CDR3: CATSEGQGYVNEQFF. Written as DNA, the CDR3 is TGTGCCACCAGTGAGGGGCAGGGATATGTCAATGAGCAGTTCTTC.

This sequence joins TRBV30 and TRBJ2-1; D ambiguous. Germline loops: CDR1 GTSNPN, CDR2 SVGIG (reference sequence). V lost 3 bases, J lost 9 bases, and 9 bases lay in between. The CDR3 covers 11 residues. CDR3 sequence (DNA): TGTGCCTGGAGGCGATCTTCTGAGCAGTTCTTC. Translated: CAWRRSSEQFF. Supplemented by reference TRBV30 and TRBJ2-1, the full variable domain reads SQTIHQWPATLVQPVGSPLSLECTVEGTSNPNLYWYRQAAGRGLQLLFYSVGIGQISSEVPQNLSASRPQDRQFILSSKKLLLSDSGFYLCAWRRSSEQFFGPGTRLTVL.

The V and J genes are TRBV5-1 and TRBJ1-1; 7 nucleotides match TRBD1. The CDR3 totals 11 residues. V trimming: 4 bases; J trimming: 10 bases; junction bases outside the gene matches: 4. The germline CDR1 and CDR2 sequences are SGHRS and YFSETQ. Written as DNA, the CDR3 is TGCGCCAGCAGCCCGGGACAGAGAGCTTTCTTT. This codes for CASSPGQRAFF.

This chain connects TRBV30 to TRBJ2-5; 7 positions match TRBD2. V lost 1 base, J lost 1 base, and 6 bases stayed unmatched. The CDR3 totals 15 residues. Germline V gene data show CDR1 as GTSNPN and CDR2 as SVGIG (reference sequence). The CDR3 here is CAWSGPGTTQETQYF. DNA of the CDR3: TGTGCCTGGAGTGGCCCCGGGACTACCCAAGAGACCCAGTACTTC.

The gene calls are TRBV11-3 and TRBJ2-7, with TRBD2 identical over 11 bases. The germline V gene encodes CDR1 SGHNT and CDR2 YENEEA. This CDR3 has 19 residues. J gave up 2 bases and V 1 base, and 13 bases lay outside the gene matches. The DNA for the CDR3 is TGTGCCAGCAGCTTAGTAGCACTAGCGGGAGTCGGAGACGCCTACGAGCAGTACTTC. Translated, it gives CASSLVALAGVGDAYEQYF.

This clonotype has at least ten counts. The chain couples TRBV5-1 to TRBJ1-5; 8 bases match TRBD1. The CDR3 sequence is 18 residues long. Germline V CDR1 and CDR2: SGHRS, YFSETQ. J was trimmed by 2 bases and V by 4 bases; bases with no gene match: 14. The chain's CDR3 is CASSLAPQGTGGNQPQHF. The CDR3 DNA reads as TGCGCCAGCAGCCTCGCCCCACAGGGGACAGGTGGCAATCAGCCCCAGCATTTT.

This clonotype was picked up a small number of times. The V and J genes are TRBV12-3 or TRBV12-4 and TRBJ1-1, with D uncertain. The ends were cut back, 7 bases at V and 2 bases at J, with 20 bases in the middle. The CDR3 covers 16 residues. The CDR3 DNA sequence: TGTGCCAGCATTTTTGGGGAACCGGACGGTAACACTGAAGCTTTCTTT. This codes for CASIFGEPDGNTEAFF.

The chain uses TRBV20-1 and TRBJ2-5; weak D call: TRBD2 (5 bases). The V gene's germline CDR1 is DFQATT and CDR2 SNEGSKA (reference sequence). Deletions cut 6 bases from V and 5 bases from J, with 16 bases between. The CDR3 contains 13 residues. The DNA of the CDR3 is TGCAGTGCGGGAGAGTTAACATTCGAGACCCAGTACTTC. It translates to CSAGELTFETQYF.

The genes are TRBV6-5 and TRBJ1-2; D not certain. Trimming cost V 2 bases and J 8 bases, with 18 bases left between them. CDR1 is MNHEY and CDR2 is SVGAGI in the germline V gene. The CDR3 is 15 residues long. The CDR3 is CASSYEGPPEDGYTF. As DNA, the CDR3 is TGTGCCAGCAGTTACGAGGGCCCACCCGAGGACGGCTACACCTTC.

The gene calls are TRBV5-1 and TRBJ2-7; TRBD1 matches at 10 bases. The CDR3 is 16 amino acids. Germline CDR1 and CDR2: SGHRS and YFSETQ. Germline trimming cut 4 bases from V and 2 bases from J; bases unmatched to any gene: 9. The CDR3 sequence: CASSPPTGTGAYEQYF. Here the CDR3 DNA reads TGCGCCAGCAGCCCGCCGACCGGGACAGGGGCCTACGAGCAGTACTTC.

The chain recombines TRBV9 with TRBJ2-7; 9 bases line up with TRBD1. The CDR3 loop spans 14 amino acids. CDR1 is SGDLS, CDR2 YYNGEE, per germline. The trim removed 7 bases at V and 7 bases at J, leaving 12 bases unmatched. This CDR3 is CASSLKQGAREQYF. CDR3 DNA sequence: TGTGCCAGCTCGCTGAAACAGGGGGCGCGGGAGCAGTACTTC. Full variable domain (missing parts from reference TRBV9 and TRBJ2-7): DSGVTQTPKHLITATGQRVTLRCSPRSGDLSVYWYQQSLDQGLQFLIQYYNGEERAKGNILERFSAQQFPDLHSELNLSSLELGDSALYFCASSLKQGAREQYFGPGTRLTVT.

The V call is TRBV3-1, the J call TRBJ2-5, with D maybe TRBD2 (6 bases). CDR1 is LGHDT, CDR2 YNNKEL, per germline (reference sequence). V was pared by 4 bases and J by 1 base, with 10 bases between. This CDR3 is built from 14 residues. The CDR3 loop is CASSPRGIQETQYF. The DNA for the CDR3 is TGTGCCAGCAGCCCACGGGGGATCCAAGAGACCCAGTACTTC.

This chain connects TRBV19 to TRBJ2-3; 12 bases agree with TRBD2. The ends lost 9 bases at V and 5 bases at J; junction bases unmatched: 12. Germline CDR1 and CDR2: LNHDA and SQIVND (reference sequence). CDR3 size: 16 residues. CDR3 region: CASNDGLAGPGDTQYF. In nucleotides, the CDR3 is TGTGCCAGCAACGATGGACTAGCGGGACCAGGAGATACGCAGTATTTT.

The chain carries TRBV24-1 and TRBJ2-1, with TRBD2 identical over 10 bases. The germline V gene encodes CDR1 KGHDR and CDR2 SFDVKD. The ends lost 9 bases at V and 7 bases at J; junction bases unmatched: 14. CDR3 length: 16 amino acids. CDR3 protein: CATGQLAGGGGNEQFF. CDR3 DNA: TGTGCCACCGGGCAATTAGCGGGAGGAGGGGGGAATGAGCAGTTCTTC.

The V and J genes are TRBV5-5 and TRBJ1-2; D remains unclear. The CDR3 is 14 residues long. The germline V gene has CDR1 SGHKS and CDR2 YYEKEE (reference sequence). The V and J ends lost 0 bases and 4 bases respectively, with 10 bases between them. The CDR3 DNA reads as TGTGCCAGCAGCTTGGAACAGAGCGCCTATGGCTACACCTTC. Translating gives CASSLEQSAYGYTF. The full variable domain, rest sourced from reference TRBV5-5 and TRBJ1-2, is DAGVTQSPTHLIKTRGQQVTLRCSPISGHKSVSWYQQVLGQGPQFIFQYYEKEERGRGNFPDRFSARQFPNYSSELNVNALLLGDSALYLCASSLEQSAYGYTFGSGTRLTVV.

This clonotype was seen a single time. This chain links TRBV4-2 with TRBJ2-7; 13 bases line up with TRBD2. The CDR3 totals 17 residues. Germline assignment: CDR1 LGHNA and CDR2 YNFKEQ. The ends lost 0 bases at V and 2 bases at J; junction bases unmatched: 4. CDR3 DNA sequence: TGTGCCAGCAGCCAAGATCCACTAGCGGGAGGGGCCTACGAGCAGTACTTC. It codes for CASSQDPLAGGAYEQYF.

CDR3 in DNA: TGTGCCAGCTCAAAGGACAGTCTCTACGAGCAGTACTTC. This gives the protein CASSKDSLYEQYF. This chain connects TRBV18 to TRBJ2-7, with a weak D call TRBD1 (6 bases). V lost 5 bases, J lost 3 bases, and 11 bases lay in between. Germline loops: CDR1 KGHSH, CDR2 LQKENI. This CDR3 is built from 13 residues.

This clonotype was counted a few times. CDR3 sequence (DNA): TGTGCCAGCAGCTTAGATCGATGGGCTTACGGGGAGCTATACAATGAGCAGTTCTTC. It encodes CASSLDRWAYGELYNEQFF. The chain has TRBV11-2 and TRBJ2-1, with D perhaps TRBD2 (5 bases). CDR1 is SGHAT, CDR2 FQNNGV, per germline. V was clipped by 0 bases and J by 4 bases, with 22 bases between them. CDR3 length: 19 amino acids.

The chain joins TRBV7-9 to TRBJ1-1; D is uncertain. Germline CDR1 is SEHNR and CDR2 is FQNEAQ (reference sequence). This CDR3 region has 13 residues. Trimming pared 5 bases from V and 2 bases from J, leaving 9 bases between. CDR3 bases: TGTGCCAGCAGCCCGAGGTCTAACACTGAAGCTTTCTTT. Its translation: CASSPRSNTEAFF. Filled out from reference TRBV7-9 and TRBJ1-1, the complete variable domain reads DTGVSQNPRHKITKRGQNVTFRCDPISEHNRLYWYRQTLGQGPEFLTYFQNEAQLEKSRLLSDRFSAERPKGSFSTLEIQRTEQGDSAMYLCASSPRSNTEAFFGQGTRLTVV.

The J gene is TRBJ2-3, the V gene TRBV7-6; 14 bases fit TRBD2. The CDR3 spans 16 residues. Germline V gene data show CDR1 as SGHVS and CDR2 as FNYEAQ. The V and J ends lost 5 bases and 4 bases, in that order; junction bases with no gene match: 5. This CDR3 is CASSPRLAGGSDTQYF. The CDR3 nucleotides read TGTGCCAGCAGCCCAAGACTAGCGGGAGGGTCAGATACGCAGTATTTT.

The sample holds many counts of this clonotype. The chain couples TRBV5-1 to TRBJ2-3, with no clear D. V was pared by 0 bases and J by 5 bases, with 10 bases between. Germline assignment: CDR1 SGHRS and CDR2 YFSETQ. This CDR3 is 14 amino acids long. CDR3 nucleotide sequence: TGCGCCAGCAGCTTGGGTGGGGTAGAAGATACGCAGTATTTT. This codes for CASSLGGVEDTQYF.